A single sample gave rise to the 12 T cell receptor beta chains below, sequenced in a study of T cells in Graves' hyperthyroidism and ophthalmopathy. Amplified TCR beta CDR3 regions derived from RNA transcripts. In the first-round RT-PCR of the TCR CDR3, the HTBI primer set was used. MiXCR, applied by TCRdb to the multiplex PCR reads, yields one record per CDR3 protein. The sample shows under 600,000 distinct CDR3 sequences, 16% of them seen only once. Sequencing used blood. These TCRs come from a woman aged 40 to 50 with Graves' ophthalmopathy.

The chain is built from TRBV20-1 and TRBJ2-4, with D perhaps TRBD1 (5 bases). The CDR3 loop spans 13 amino acids. The ends were cut back, 0 bases at V and 9 bases at J, with 12 bases in the middle. Germline-derived CDR1 and CDR2 are DFQATT and SNEGSKA (reference sequence). The CDR3 loop reads CSARDVSRAIQYF. CDR3 nucleotides: TGCAGTGCTAGAGATGTGAGCAGGGCCATTCAGTACTTC.

The chain combines TRBV5-1 with TRBJ2-2; 13 positions agree with TRBD2. The CDR3 is 16 residues long. Germline lookup yields CDR1 SGHRS and CDR2 YFSETQ. Germline trimming cut 2 bases from V and 7 bases from J; bases unmatched to any gene: 5. The CDR3 sequence is CASSFTSGRAFGELFF. The CDR3 DNA follows: TGCGCCAGCAGCTTCACTAGCGGGAGGGCCTTCGGGGAGCTGTTTTTT.

A few counts support this clonotype. The rearrangement joins TRBV5-1 to TRBJ2-3; 9 bases match TRBD2. This CDR3 has 16 residues. In germline, CDR1 is SGHRS, CDR2 YFSETQ. V shed 0 bases and J 4 bases; nucleotides not matched to a gene: 6. CDR3 in DNA: TGCGCCAGCAGCTTGGACGCGGGGGGGCGACCAGATACGCAGTATTTT. As protein: CASSLDAGGRPDTQYF.

This clonotype was counted between two and nine times. The V gene is TRBV7-6, the J gene TRBJ2-7; 13 positions match TRBD2. Germline loops: CDR1 SGHVS, CDR2 FNYEAQ. The CDR3 consists of 19 residues. The junction had 15 bases not matched to a gene; V was cut back by 1 base and J by 6 bases. The CDR3 region is CASSLGLPGLAGEGGEQYF. The CDR3 DNA reads TGTGCCAGCAGCTTAGGCCTCCCTGGACTAGCGGGAGAGGGGGGCGAGCAGTACTTC. The full variable domain, completed using reference TRBV7-6 and TRBJ2-7, is GAGVSQSPRYKVTKRGQDVALRCDPISGHVSLYWYRQALGQGPEFLTYFNYEAQQDKSGLPNDRFSAERPEGSISTLTIQRTEQRDSAMYRCASSLGLPGLAGEGGEQYFGPGTRLTVT.

The chain recombines TRBV6-1 with TRBJ2-7; 16 nucleotides agree with TRBD2. Germline V lookup: CDR1 MNHNS, CDR2 SASEGT. Germline trimming cut 4 bases from V and 4 bases from J; bases unmatched to any gene: 7. This CDR3 is built from 17 residues. Here the CDR3 DNA reads TGTGCCAGCAGTGGGGGACTAGCGGGAGGGCCCCCATACGAGCAGTACTTC. It codes for CASSGGLAGGPPYEQYF.

The chain has TRBV7-9 and TRBJ1-5; a possible D gene is TRBD1 (5 bases). The CDR3 extends over 13 amino acids. CDR1 is SEHNR and CDR2 is FQNEAQ in the germline V gene (reference sequence). V dropped 5 bases and J dropped 8 bases, with 13 bases sitting between them. CDR3 coding DNA: TGTGCCAGCAGCAACTCAGGGTCGGAGCCCCAGCATTTT. Translation: CASSNSGSEPQHF.

This clonotype was detected many times. V gene TRBV5-1 combines with J gene TRBJ1-1; TRBD1 agrees at 10 bases. This CDR3 has 14 residues. Germline-derived CDR1 and CDR2 are SGHRS and YFSETQ. V lost 5 bases, J lost 5 bases, and 6 bases stayed unmatched. CDR3: CASRSGQGETEAFF. In DNA, the CDR3 is TGCGCCAGCAGATCAGGACAGGGGGAGACTGAAGCTTTCTTT.

The chain has TRBV5-1 and TRBJ2-7; D uncertain. CDR3 length: 14 amino acids. Trimming removed 0 bases from V and 4 bases from J, with 11 bases in between. The germline V gene has CDR1 SGHRS and CDR2 YFSETQ. The CDR3 DNA sequence: TGCGCCAGCAGCTTGGAGGCCGACACTTACGAGCAGTACTTC. It yields the protein CASSLEADTYEQYF.

This chain links TRBV4-1 with TRBJ1-6; a possible D gene is TRBD1 (5 bases). Trimming removed 1 base at V and 10 bases at J, with 11 bases between. The CDR3 loop spans 14 amino acids. Germline values: CDR1 MGHRA, CDR2 YSYEKL. CDR3 nucleotides: TGCGCCAGCAGCCAAGGAACAGGTTGGTCACCCCTCCACTTT. Residues: CASSQGTGWSPLHF.

The rearrangement links TRBV19 to TRBJ1-2; D not certain. This CDR3 comprises 13 residues. With 5 bases removed from V and 1 base from J, the gap between germline ends came to 8 bases. Germline CDR1 LNHDA, CDR2 SQIVND (reference sequence). The CDR3 sequence is CASSRGLNYGYTF. Here the CDR3 DNA reads TGTGCCAGTAGTCGTGGTCTTAACTATGGCTACACCTTC.

In DNA form, the CDR3 reads TGTGCCAGCAGCGAGAATTCGCCGCCCGACTATGGCTACACCTTC. Translating it yields CASSENSPPDYGYTF. V gene TRBV3-1 combines with J gene TRBJ1-2; unclear D gene. There are 15 residues in the CDR3. With 5 bases removed from V and 3 bases from J, the gap between germline ends came to 16 bases. Germline assignment: CDR1 LGHDT and CDR2 YNNKEL (reference sequence).

This clonotype was recorded many times. The chain is built from TRBV5-1 and TRBJ2-7; TRBD2 matches 8 bases. Germline values: CDR1 SGHRS, CDR2 YFSETQ. This CDR3 comprises 16 residues. The ends lost 4 bases at V and 4 bases at J; junction bases unmatched: 13. The CDR3 sequence: CASSTDLTSATYEQYF. CDR3 nucleotide sequence: TGCGCCAGCAGCACCGACCTGACTAGCGCGACTTACGAGCAGTACTTC.